The rows below give T cell receptor beta chains drawn from one sample of a study of technical replicates of blood from a few donors. The repertoire was sequenced with immunoSEQ multiplex PCR; TCRdb's copy has only in-frame clones and lacks some. The sample holds tens of thousands of clones, around 96% seen once. Sequenced: T cells isolated from PBMCs. These TCRs come from a human donor in good health. Both conserved end residues are trimmed from each CDR3. Some rows mark clone size as missing; the rest say once, few, many or name a class of expanded clone.

>TRBV5-1|-
ASSSYGQASGAF
>TRBV9|-
ASSGGLTGWTSIPEQF
>TRBV28|-
ASSLSGDTQY
>TRBV7-2|-
ASSLGVRFTDTQY
>TRBV7-9|-
ASSPTMSRAYNEQF
>TRBV18|-
ASSPGAVEDTQY
>TRBV5-1|-
ASSLAVGSGASEQY
>TRBV30|-
AWSVIWSNEQF
>TRBV30|-
AGGAWPTEAF
>TRBV5-6|-
ASSLRREGLMYEQY
>TRBV28|-
ASSLIGETSGNQPQH
>TRBV6-1|-
ASSEWGQGRVSGNEQF
>TRBV28|-
ASTLLPGAYEQY
>TRBV19|-
ASLLAGGETGELF
>TRBV9|-
ASSVALGQTFEAF
>TRBV5-6|-
ASSLKAGESSGANVLT
>TRBV12-5|-
ASGLGDTSEAF
>TRBV4-2|once
ASSQDMGLAYNEQF
>TRBV27|-
ASSLSPGLAGGGETQY
>TRBV18|once
ASSPSAADTQY
>TRBV5-4|-
ASSSTYENEQF
>TRBV12-2|-
ASRPQGYEQY
>TRBV10-3|-
AISGTSGNEQF
>TRBV6-5|-
ASSRGSVTDTQY
>TRBV4-3|-
ASSQGLGRYNEQF
>TRBV5-1|-
ASSMKGADGNTIY
>TRBV19|-
ASSTAGKGTEAF
>TRBV4-3|-
ASSQGLSAEIAADTQY